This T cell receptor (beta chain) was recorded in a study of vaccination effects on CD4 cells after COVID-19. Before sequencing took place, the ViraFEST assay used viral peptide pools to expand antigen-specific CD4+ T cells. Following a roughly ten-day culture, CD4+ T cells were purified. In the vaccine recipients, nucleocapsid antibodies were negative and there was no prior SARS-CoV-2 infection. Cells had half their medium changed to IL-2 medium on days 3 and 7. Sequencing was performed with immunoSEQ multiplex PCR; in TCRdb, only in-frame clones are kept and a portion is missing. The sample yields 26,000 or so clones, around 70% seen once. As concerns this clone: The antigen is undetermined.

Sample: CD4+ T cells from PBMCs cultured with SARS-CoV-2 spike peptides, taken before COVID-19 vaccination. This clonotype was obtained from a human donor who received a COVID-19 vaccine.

The CDR3 DNA is TGTGCCAGCAGCTTCGGACAGGTATTCACAGATACGCAGTATTTT. This gives the protein CASSFGQVFTDTQYF. The chain has TRBV7-9 and TRBJ2-3; 7 nucleotides line up with TRBD1. V was pared by 3 bases and J by 2 bases, with 5 bases of the junction left unmatched. The germline gives CDR1 SEHNR, CDR2 FQNEAQ (reference sequence). This CDR3 contains 15 residues.